This T cell receptor (beta chain) came from a study of T cell responses to AZD1222 COVID-19 vaccine. Study outcomes and limitations: Distributed over spike, vaccine-associated CD4 TCRs predominated at 160-218 and 743-854. White British people made up most donors, females outnumbered males, and clonal diversity was possibly underestimated. Nearly half of the spike-specific TCRs reportedly recognize variant regions that carry no mutations. At baseline, seropositivity was found in only a handful of AZD1222 recipients.

After removal of 4 bases from V and 5 bases from J, the junction contained 6 bases not matched to a gene. The CDR3 sequence is 15 residues long. Germline V gene data show CDR1 as SGHRS and CDR2 as YFSETQ. Clones were sequenced by immunoSEQ multiplex PCR, and TCRdb holds only the in-frame ones, with some missing. The table has 95,000 to 110,000 clones, 70% to 90% seen once. Turning to this clone: Its antigen is as yet unknown.

The TCR was taken from an adult who received the AZD1222 COVID-19 vaccine. The chain links TRBV5-1 to TRBJ2-1, with 10 bases fitting TRBD2. The starting material was peripheral blood, obtained 28 days after the second AZD1222 dose. The CDR3 protein is CASSQLAGANNEQFF. The DNA of the CDR3 is TGCGCCAGCAGCCAGCTAGCGGGGGCCAACAATGAGCAGTTCTTC.